This paragraph reports one T cell receptor (beta chain). Its antigen remains unknown. Within the sample, other DNA sequences also encode this same CDR3. This CDR3 region has 13 residues. V was clipped by 2 bases and J by 0 bases, with 5 bases between them. The germline V gene encodes CDR1 KGHSH and CDR2 LQKENI. Patients had chemo-refractory metastatic non-small-cell lung cancer and received focal radiation plus CTLA-4 blockade that used ipilimumab. This specimen belongs to a study of radiotherapy plus CTLA-4 blockade in lung cancer. Study-wide background: An objective response was seen in 15% to 20% of patients, and disease control in about 31%. Regarding the study as a whole: Response was reportedly best predicted by early blood T cell clone dynamics, with interferon-beta. In blood, tumor-derived TCR clones expanded after radiotherapy plus ipilimumab.

TCRdb's table, derived via immunoSEQ multiplex PCR, lists solely in-frame clones and lacks some. Counted here are around 99,000 clones, just over 85% occurring once; the ten biggest clones make up 4.9%. The specimen was peripheral blood, collected from a patient treated with radiotherapy plus ipilimumab. This TCR came from a human donor with non-small cell lung cancer that progressed on radiotherapy plus ipilimumab. The chain is built from TRBV18 and TRBJ2-7; no firm D call. In DNA form, the CDR3 reads TGTGCCAGCTCACCAACCAGCTCCTACGAGCAGTACTTC. Encoded protein: CASSPTSSYEQYF. The full variable domain, completed using reference TRBV18 and TRBJ2-7, is NAGVMQNPRHLVRRRGQEARLRCSPMKGHSHVYWYRQLPEEGLKFMVYLQKENIIDESGMPKERFSAEFPKEGPSILRIQQVVRGDSAAYFCASSPTSSYEQYFGPGTRLTVT.